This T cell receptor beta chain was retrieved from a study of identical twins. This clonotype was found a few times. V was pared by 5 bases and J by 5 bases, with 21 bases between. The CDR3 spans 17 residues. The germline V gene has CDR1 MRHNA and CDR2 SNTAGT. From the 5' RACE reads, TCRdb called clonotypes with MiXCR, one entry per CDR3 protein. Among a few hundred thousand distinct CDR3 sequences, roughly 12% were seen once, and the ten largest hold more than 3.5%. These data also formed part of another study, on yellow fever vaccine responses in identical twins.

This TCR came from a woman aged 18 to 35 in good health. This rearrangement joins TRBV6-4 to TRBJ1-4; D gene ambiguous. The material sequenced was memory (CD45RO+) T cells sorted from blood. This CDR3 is CASSNPTSKYTNEKLFF. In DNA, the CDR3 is TGTGCCAGCAGTAATCCGACAAGTAAATACACAAATGAAAAACTGTTTTTT.